The 24 T cell receptor beta chains below were found in one sample sequenced in a study of CXCR3 chemokines and chemotherapy response in bladder cancer. TCRdb itself ran the PCR reads through MiXCR, one entry per CDR3 protein. This table has approximately 8,300 distinct CDR3 sequences, around 23% appearing once. Sampling was performed from a patient whose treatment included neoadjuvant chemotherapy. Every receptor here comes from a human donor with bladder cancer that did not respond to neoadjuvant chemotherapy.

At least ten counts were recorded for this clonotype. The J gene is TRBJ2-3, the V gene TRBV20-1; TRBD2 matches 11 bases. This CDR3 spans 15 amino acids. In germline, CDR1 is DFQATT, CDR2 SNEGSKA (reference sequence). V shed 5 bases and J 4 bases; nucleotides not matched to a gene: 8. CDR3 residues: CSAPKILAGADTQYF. The CDR3 DNA sequence: TGCAGTGCTCCAAAAATACTAGCGGGGGCAGATACGCAGTATTTT.

The V gene is TRBV7-9, the J gene TRBJ2-7; D remains ambiguous. V was cut by 0 bases and J by 7 bases, with 16 bases left in between. Germline CDR1 and CDR2: SEHNR and FQNEAQ (reference sequence). The CDR3 has 15 residues. CDR3 nucleotides: TGTGCCAGCAGCTTAGCATTCAGCGCCCTCGCGGAGCAGTACTTC. Translated, it gives CASSLAFSALAEQYF.

Within the sample, this clonotype is medium-sized. The chain couples TRBV6-2 or TRBV6-3 to TRBJ2-5, with a tentative D call TRBD1 (5 bases). CDR1 is MNHEY, CDR2 SVGEGT, per germline. This CDR3 is built from 14 residues. V was shortened by 7 bases and J by 1 base, with 13 bases between the two germline ends. CDR3 loop: CASTPVTAQETQYF. In DNA form, the CDR3 reads TGTGCCAGCACTCCAGTGACAGCCCAAGAGACCCAGTACTTC.

The chain combines TRBV2 with TRBJ2-1, with 7 bases aligning to TRBD2. Germline V lookup: CDR1 SNHLY, CDR2 FYNNEI. The CDR3 length is 15 residues. V lost 5 bases and J lost 1; bases outside the gene matches: 5. CDR3: CASSRTGGSYNEQFF. For the CDR3, the DNA is TGTGCCAGCAGTAGGACGGGGGGTTCCTACAATGAGCAGTTCTTC.

By sample fraction, this clonotype is large. The chain couples TRBV6-5 to TRBJ2-2; 15 bases fit TRBD2. Per germline, CDR1 MNHEY and CDR2 SVGAGI. The CDR3 runs to 19 residues. With 6 bases clipped from V and 4 bases from J, the junction kept 12 bases outside the gene matches. As DNA, the CDR3 is TGTGCCAGCAGCTCCGGGACTAGCGGGGGGCCCCTACTCACCGGGGAGCTGTTTTTT. As protein: CASSSGTSGGPLLTGELFF.

This clonotype is deemed medium-sized (0.01 to 0.1%). The CDR3 coding sequence is TGTGCCAGCAGTCCTTCCAATTCACCCCTCCACTTT. Its protein is CASSPSNSPLHF. This chain connects TRBV27 to TRBJ1-6; unclear D gene. The germline gives CDR1 MNHEY, CDR2 SMNVEV (reference sequence). V was shortened by 5 bases and J by 7 bases, with 6 bases between the two germline ends. The CDR3 is 12 residues long.

Comment on this clonotype: This sequence is one base from a far larger clone and is likely a read error. The chain employs TRBV19 and TRBJ2-1, with no clear D. The ends were cut back, 7 bases at V and 10 bases at J, with 14 bases in the middle. CDR3 length: 12 amino acids. The germline CDR1 and CDR2 sequences are LNHDA and SQIVND (reference sequence). The CDR3 protein is CASTVSSYEQFF. In DNA, the CDR3 is TGTGCCAGTACAGTGTCCTCCTACGAGCAGTTCTTC.

This clonotype was observed many times. The chain links TRBV7-2 to TRBJ1-4; D call uncertain. V was shortened by 5 bases and J by 5 bases, with 15 bases between the two germline ends. Per germline, CDR1 SGHTA and CDR2 FQGNSA. This CDR3 region has 15 residues. Here the CDR3 reads CASSEVGGVNEKLFF. CDR3 bases: TGTGCCAGCAGCGAAGTCGGTGGGGTCAATGAAAAACTGTTTTTT. The entire variable domain, with the rest obtained from reference TRBV7-2 and TRBJ1-4, is as follows: GAGVSQSPSNKVTEKGKDVELRCDPISGHTALYWYRQSLGQGLEFLIYFQGNSAPDKSGLPSDRFSAERTGGSVSTLTIQRTQQEDSAVYLCASSEVGGVNEKLFFGSGTQLSVL.

The table lists this clonotype with many counts. V is TRBV9 and J is TRBJ2-3; D remains ambiguous. Per germline, CDR1 SGDLS and CDR2 YYNGEE. V lost 0 bases and J 0 bases, leaving 8 bases between the germline ends. There are 15 residues in the CDR3. The CDR3 reads CASSVEAASTDTQYF. The CDR3, as DNA: TGTGCCAGCAGCGTAGAGGCCGCTAGCACAGATACGCAGTATTTT.

This clonotype came up a few times. This sequence joins TRBV28 and TRBJ1-2; 12 bases are shared with TRBD1. This CDR3 is 16 amino acids long. V shed 2 bases, J shed 4 bases, and the junction held 5 bases outside the gene matches. Per the germline V gene, CDR1 is MDHEN and CDR2 is SYDVKM. The CDR3 nucleotides are TGTGCCAGCAGTTTAACGGGACAGGGGGCTGTCTATGGCTACACCTTC. This sequence encodes CASSLTGQGAVYGYTF.

This clonotype occurred many times. The genes are TRBV20-1 and TRBJ2-7; 10 nucleotides agree with TRBD2. CDR3 size: 14 residues. Germline CDR1 DFQATT, CDR2 SNEGSKA (reference sequence). V was clipped by 1 base and J by 2 bases; unmatched bases: 2. The CDR3 bases are TGCAGTGCTAGAGTCCTAGCGGGGGCCTACGAGCAGTACTTC. This translates into CSARVLAGAYEQYF.

This clonotype was counted at least ten times. This chain uses TRBV15 with TRBJ1-2; TRBD1 matches 7 bases. V trimming: 8 bases; J trimming: 5 bases; junction bases outside the gene matches: 8. From germline, CDR1 is LNHNV and CDR2 YYDKDF (reference sequence). This CDR3 has 13 amino acids. This chain's CDR3 is CATSGETGYGYTF. The CDR3 region has the DNA TGTGCCACCTCCGGAGAGACAGGGTATGGCTACACCTTC.

This clonotype was seen at least ten times. The rearrangement joins TRBV6-5 to TRBJ2-7; D may match TRBD1 or TRBD2 (6 bases each). CDR3 length: 12 amino acids. V lost 4 bases, J lost 6 bases, and 10 bases lay in between. Germline loops: CDR1 MNHEY, CDR2 SVGAGI. DNA for the CDR3: TGTGCCAGCAGTTCCGGGGGCGGCGAGCAGTACTTC. Protein: CASSSGGGEQYF.

A note on this clonotype: This likely reflects a read error, since a far larger clone is one base away. The rearrangement links TRBV18 to TRBJ2-1; 16 bases are shared with TRBD2. Germline CDR1 and CDR2: KGHSH and LQKENI. Germline trimming cut 4 bases from V and 10 bases from J; bases unmatched to any gene: 10. The CDR3 extends over 17 amino acids. The CDR3 nucleotides are TGTGCCAGCTCACTAACCGGGACTAGCGGGGGGGCGGACGAGCAGTTCTTC. The encoded protein is CASSLTGTSGGADEQFF.

This clonotype was counted ten times or more. The genes are TRBV2 and TRBJ1-2; D is unresolved. Germline V gives CDR1 SNHLY, CDR2 FYNNEI. This CDR3 region has 12 residues. The V gene lost 0 bases and the J gene lost 8 bases, with 7 bases spanning the gap. The CDR3 region is CASSEAPGGYTF. DNA of the CDR3: TGTGCCAGCAGTGAAGCGCCGGGCGGCTACACCTTC.

By share, this clonotype ranks as medium-sized. The chain couples TRBV6-1 to TRBJ1-2, with D perhaps matching TRBD1 (5 bases). The CDR3 spans 12 residues. V was shortened by 3 bases and J by 6 bases, with 8 bases between the two germline ends. Looked up from germline, CDR1 is MNHNS and CDR2 is SASEGT. The CDR3 loop is CASSDRVNGYTF. The CDR3 DNA reads TGTGCCAGCAGTGACAGGGTAAATGGCTACACCTTC.

This clonotype was detected ten times or more. The chain joins TRBV10-3 to TRBJ1-5; tentatively, D is TRBD1 (6 bases). Germline CDR1 and CDR2: ENHRY and SYGVKD. The CDR3 is made up of 14 amino acids. V shed 5 bases and J shed 3 bases, with 11 bases lying between them. The chain's CDR3 is CAISNGQSNQPQHF. CDR3 nucleotide sequence: TGTGCCATCAGTAACGGACAGTCCAATCAGCCCCAGCATTTT.

V is TRBV2 and J is TRBJ1-1, with D maybe TRBD1 (5 bases). This CDR3 has 13 residues. Trimming shortened V by 4 bases and J by 4 bases, and 10 bases separated the two germline ends. The germline V gene encodes CDR1 SNHLY and CDR2 FYNNEI. DNA for the CDR3: TGTGCCAGCAGTGCATACAGGAGCACTGAAGCTTTCTTT. This codes for CASSAYRSTEAFF.

This clonotype was seen repeatedly, ten times or more. V usage is TRBV10-2 and J usage is TRBJ1-6; D unresolved. CDR1 and CDR2 from the germline V gene are WSHSY and SAAADI. CDR3 length: 13 amino acids. Trimming shortened V by 2 bases and J by 6 bases, and 5 bases separated the two germline ends. The chain's CDR3 is CASSETVNSPLHF. CDR3 bases: TGCGCCAGCAGTGAGACAGTTAATTCACCCCTCCACTTT.

In this sample, this clonotype is medium-sized. V is TRBV7-2 and J is TRBJ2-5; TRBD2 agrees at 12 bases. This CDR3 contains 16 residues. The trim removed 1 base at V and 2 bases at J, leaving 2 bases unmatched. CDR1 is SGHTA, CDR2 FQGNSA, per germline. CDR3 sequence (DNA): TGTGCCAGCAGCTTAGGACTAGCGGGGGCTCAAGAGACCCAGTACTTC. Its protein product is CASSLGLAGAQETQYF.

This clonotype was observed at least ten times. The CDR3 protein is CASSSSLSYEQYF. CDR3 nucleotides: TGTGCCAGCAGTTCTTCCCTTTCCTACGAGCAGTACTTC. The chain links TRBV12-3 or TRBV12-4 to TRBJ2-7; unclear D gene. This CDR3 comprises 13 residues. V was clipped by 4 bases and J by 1 base, with 8 bases between them.

This clonotype has ten or more counts. The chain carries TRBV12-3 or TRBV12-4 and TRBJ1-2, with 11 bases lining up with TRBD1. The trim removed 6 bases at V and 5 bases at J, leaving 5 bases unmatched. The length of the CDR3 is 14 residues. The CDR3 DNA reads as TGTGCCAGCAGGGGACAGGGGGGAAGGTATGGCTACACCTTC. The encoded protein is CASRGQGGRYGYTF.

The chain is built from TRBV5-5 and TRBJ1-2, with unresolved D. Trimming took 0 bases from V and 4 from J, leaving 7 bases between them. CDR1 SGHKS and CDR2 YYEKEE come from the germline V gene (reference sequence). The CDR3 contains 13 residues. CDR3: CASSLVPAYGYTF. The CDR3 DNA reads as TGTGCCAGCAGCTTGGTCCCAGCCTATGGCTACACCTTC.

This clonotype was found many times. The chain is built from TRBV10-2 and TRBJ1-6; D perhaps matches TRBD1 (5 bases). There are 15 residues in the CDR3. Germline V gives CDR1 WSHSY, CDR2 SAAADI. V shed 3 bases and J shed 5 bases, with 11 bases lying between them. The DNA of the CDR3 is TGCGCCAGCAGTGACCGCAGGGTCCATAATTCACCCCTCCACTTT. The encoded protein is CASSDRRVHNSPLHF.